What follows are 18 T cell receptor beta chains derived from one specimen sequenced in a study of T cell responses to AZD1222 COVID-19 vaccine. Assay: immunoSEQ multiplex PCR; the TCRdb copy retains only in-frame clones and omits some. The sample lists about 160,000 clones; roughly nine tenths were seen once. The material was peripheral blood, obtained 28 days after the second AZD1222 dose. The source of these receptors is an adult who received the AZD1222 COVID-19 vaccine.

J is TRBJ1-5 and V is TRBV19; 10 bases agree with TRBD1. Germline CDR1 reads LNHDA; CDR2 reads SQIVND (reference sequence). J lost 3 bases, V lost 7 bases, and 3 bases had no gene match. The CDR3 runs to 14 residues. Here the CDR3 DNA reads TGTGCCAGTACTGGGACAGGGGTCAATCAGCCCCAGCATTTT. Translating gives CASTGTGVNQPQHF.

CDR3 loop: CASSARLERGNTIYF. CDR3 sequence (DNA): TGTGCCAGCAGTGCAAGACTGGAGAGAGGAAACACCATATATTTT. The chain couples TRBV9 to TRBJ1-3; no reliable D call. V was shortened by 5 bases and J by 4 bases, with 16 bases between the two germline ends. The CDR3 sequence is 15 residues long. Per germline, CDR1 SGDLS and CDR2 YYNGEE.

V and J are TRBV27 and TRBJ2-3; weak D call: TRBD1 (7 bases). Germline loops: CDR1 MNHEY, CDR2 SMNVEV (reference sequence). V lost 0 bases and J lost 4, with 14 bases in between. The CDR3 runs 16 residues. The CDR3 sequence: CASSLSVEGAADTQYF. The CDR3 nucleotides read TGTGCCAGCAGTTTATCCGTGGAGGGGGCCGCAGATACGCAGTATTTT.

V gene TRBV4-1 combines with J gene TRBJ2-5, with 9 positions matching TRBD1. Germline CDR1 MGHRA, CDR2 YSYEKL. There are 14 residues in the CDR3. Losses at the gene ends were 7 bases for V and 3 bases for J; bases not matched to a gene: 6. The CDR3 loop reads CASTWTGAEETQYF. CDR3 DNA sequence: TGCGCCAGCACTTGGACAGGGGCGGAAGAGACCCAGTACTTC.

The V call is TRBV5-1, the J call TRBJ1-1; tentative D call: TRBD1 (6 bases). This CDR3 has 14 residues. Germline V lookup: CDR1 SGHRS, CDR2 YFSETQ. The V end was cut by 5 bases, the J end by 7 bases, with 18 bases between. The CDR3 nucleotides are TGCGCCAGCAGTCCTGACGCACAGGGACTTGAAGCTTTCTTT. This gives the protein CASSPDAQGLEAFF.

This clone occurred once. The chain combines TRBV20-1 with TRBJ1-6; D might be TRBD1 (6 bases). The germline V and J ends were trimmed by 3 bases and 1 base, with 16 bases remaining between them. CDR1 is DFQATT, CDR2 SNEGSKA, per germline (reference sequence). This CDR3 contains 17 residues. Written as DNA, the CDR3 is TGCAGTGCTAGTATGTGGGACACAATTTCCTATAATTCACCCCTCCACTTT. It codes for CSASMWDTISYNSPLHF.

The chain links TRBV19 to TRBJ2-5; D uncertain. Germline lookup yields CDR1 LNHDA and CDR2 SQIVND (reference sequence). The CDR3 extends over 14 amino acids. Trimming stripped 2 bases from V and 5 bases from J, with 12 bases between. CDR3 in DNA: TGTGCCAGTAGTATAAACCCGAGGACGGAGACCCAGTACTTC. Translating it yields CASSINPRTETQYF. The full variable domain, in which reference TRBV19 and TRBJ2-5 provide the parts outside the CDR3, is DGGITQSPKYLFRKEGQNVTLSCEQNLNHDAMYWYRQDPGQGLRLIYYSQIVNDFQKGDIAEGYSVSREKKESFPLTVTSAQKNPTAFYLCASSINPRTETQYFGPGTRLLVL.

This clone was observed a few times. The J gene is TRBJ1-2, the V gene TRBV29-1, with unresolved D. This CDR3 has 11 amino acids. Trimming shortened V by 5 bases and J by 10 bases, and 14 bases separated the two germline ends. Germline V gene data show CDR1 as SQVTM and CDR2 as ANQGSEA. The CDR3 protein is CSVLASHDYTF. CDR3 coding DNA: TGCAGCGTTCTGGCGAGTCACGACTACACCTTC.

V and J are TRBV20-1 and TRBJ1-5; D gene ambiguous. With 3 bases removed from V and 7 bases from J, the gap between germline ends came to 10 bases. CDR3 length equals 12 residues. Per the germline V gene, CDR1 is DFQATT and CDR2 is SNEGSKA (reference sequence). The CDR3 reads CSASRVQQPQHF. The CDR3 nucleotides are TGCAGTGCTAGTAGGGTACAACAGCCCCAGCATTTT.

The chain employs TRBV11-2 and TRBJ1-2; the D gene is possibly TRBD1 (5 bases). The CDR3 extends over 17 amino acids. Germline CDR1 reads SGHAT; CDR2 reads FQNNGV. V was cut by 6 bases and J by 5 bases, with 25 bases left in between. CDR3 DNA: TGTGCCAGCAGTATGGGCGTCAGGGCTGAGTCGGGGTATGGCTACACCTTC. It specifies CASSMGVRAESGYGYTF.

V is TRBV7-9 and J is TRBJ1-2, with D perhaps matching TRBD1 (6 bases). The V end lost 5 bases, the J end lost 4 bases, and 11 bases lay between the germline ends. Germline V gives CDR1 SEHNR, CDR2 FQNEAQ (reference sequence). The CDR3 extends over 13 amino acids. CDR3 region: CASSPGVAYGYTF. The CDR3 DNA reads TGTGCCAGCAGCCCAGGGGTGGCCTATGGCTACACCTTC.

This clone was seen once. The chain joins TRBV4-1 to TRBJ1-5, with D perhaps matching TRBD1 (5 bases). The germline V and J ends were trimmed by 4 bases and 2 bases, with 15 bases remaining between them. Germline V gives CDR1 MGHRA, CDR2 YSYEKL. This CDR3 spans 16 amino acids. CDR3 in amino acids: CASSPSRRVGNQPQHF. CDR3 DNA sequence: TGCGCCAGCAGCCCGTCTCGCAGGGTTGGCAATCAGCCCCAGCATTTT.

The chain links TRBV7-9 to TRBJ1-1; possibly TRBD1 for D (6 bases). Germline assignment: CDR1 SEHNR and CDR2 FQNEAQ (reference sequence). CDR3 length equals 14 residues. V was shortened by 4 bases and J by 5 bases, with 14 bases between the two germline ends. CDR3 sequence reads: CASSSAGTSTEAFF. The CDR3 DNA reads as TGTGCCAGCAGCTCTGCGGGGACATCGACTGAAGCTTTCTTT. Drawing the rest from reference TRBV7-9 and TRBJ1-1, the complete variable domain is DTGVSQNPRHKITKRGQNVTFRCDPISEHNRLYWYRQTLGQGPEFLTYFQNEAQLEKSRLLSDRFSAERPKGSFSTLEIQRTEQGDSAMYLCASSSAGTSTEAFFGQGTRLTVV.

This clone was counted only a few times. This rearrangement joins TRBV7-2 to TRBJ2-7; no reliable D call. Trimming took 0 bases from V and 0 from J, leaving 9 bases between them. This CDR3 region has 15 residues. Germline V gives CDR1 SGHTA, CDR2 FQGNSA. The CDR3 DNA follows: TGTGCCAGCAGCTTAGCCGCAGGAGCCTCCTACGAGCAGTACTTC. Protein sequence: CASSLAAGASYEQYF.

The chain carries TRBV3-1 (or the pseudogene TRBV3-2) and TRBJ1-2, with D unresolved. V lost 1 base and J 4 bases, leaving 13 bases between the germline ends. CDR1 LGHDT and CDR2 YNNKEL come from the germline V gene (reference sequence). The CDR3 is 15 residues long. DNA of the CDR3: TGTGCCAGCAGCCAAGCGCGAGTGGGGAGCTATGGCTACACCTTC. Translated: CASSQARVGSYGYTF.

This chain links TRBV25-1 with TRBJ2-1; D is perhaps TRBD2 (5 bases). V was shortened by 5 bases and J by 3 bases, with 11 bases between the two germline ends. Germline V CDR1 and CDR2: MGHDK, SYGVNS. The CDR3 is 14 residues long. The CDR3 nucleotides are TGTGCCAGCAGTCCTCCTGAGGGCTACAATGAGCAGTTCTTC. This codes for CASSPPEGYNEQFF.

The chain has TRBV2 and TRBJ2-3; 8 bases match TRBD1. Trimming cost V 2 bases and J 8 bases; bases outside gene matches: 15. CDR3 length equals 17 residues. CDR1 SNHLY and CDR2 FYNNEI come from the germline V gene. The CDR3 loop is CASSEHDGGQALSTQYF. CDR3 in DNA: TGTGCCAGCAGTGAACATGATGGGGGACAGGCCCTCTCTACGCAGTATTTT.

The V gene is TRBV19, the J gene TRBJ1-1; D remains ambiguous. Trimming stripped 8 bases from V and 4 bases from J, with 11 bases between. From germline, CDR1 is LNHDA and CDR2 SQIVND (reference sequence). The CDR3 is 12 amino acids. CDR3 residues: CASSTYLTEAFF. Here the CDR3 DNA reads TGTGCCAGTTCGACATACCTCACTGAAGCTTTCTTT.